This TCR beta chain was retrieved from a study of T-cell memory formation after mild COVID-19. One entry per CDR3 protein results from TCRdb running MiXCR on the 5' RACE reads. The sample records roughly 250,000 distinct CDR3 sequences, approximately 16% being singletons. Germline lookup yields CDR1 SGHTA and CDR2 FQGNSA. Germline trimming cut 5 bases from V and 4 bases from J; bases unmatched to any gene: 7. The CDR3 is made up of 15 amino acids. The sample taken for sequencing was PBMCs or a T cell subset sorted from them (not recorded which). This chain uses TRBV7-2 with TRBJ2-3, with TRBD2 matching over 9 bases. This clonotype was sampled from a man between 18 and 35 years old who had mild COVID-19 (a few samples of this study predate the infection). Cell type and time point are not known. CDR3 nucleotides: TGTGCCAGCAGCCCCATTAGCGGGGGCGCAGATACGCAGTATTTT. It yields the protein CASSPISGGADTQYF.